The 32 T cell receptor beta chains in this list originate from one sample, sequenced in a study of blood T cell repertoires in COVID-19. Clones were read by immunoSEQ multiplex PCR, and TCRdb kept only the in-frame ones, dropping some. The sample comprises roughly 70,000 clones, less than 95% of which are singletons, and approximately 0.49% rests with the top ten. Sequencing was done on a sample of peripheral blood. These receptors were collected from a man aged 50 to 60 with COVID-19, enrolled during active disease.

This CDR3 reads CSVGGAPNTEAFF. The CDR3 nucleotides read TGCAGCGTGGGCGGGGCCCCGAACACTGAAGCTTTCTTT. The J gene is TRBJ1-1, the V gene TRBV29-1, with D possibly being TRBD1 (5 bases). The CDR3 totals 13 residues. Germline lookup yields CDR1 SQVTM and CDR2 ANQGSEA. V gave up 6 bases and J gave up 1 base, with 12 bases separating them. Using reference TRBV29-1 and TRBJ1-1 for the parts outside the CDR3, the full variable domain is SAVISQKPSRDICQRGTSLTIQCQVDSQVTMMFWYRQQPGQSLTLIATANQGSEATYESGFVIDKFPISRPNLTFSTLTVSNMSPEDSSIYLCSVGGAPNTEAFFGQGTRLTVV.

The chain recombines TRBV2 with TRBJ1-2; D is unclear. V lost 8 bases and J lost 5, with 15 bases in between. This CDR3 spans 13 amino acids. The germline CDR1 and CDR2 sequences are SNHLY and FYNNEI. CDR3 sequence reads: CASLIEGVYGYTF. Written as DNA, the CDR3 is TGTGCCAGCTTAATTGAGGGCGTATATGGCTACACCTTC.

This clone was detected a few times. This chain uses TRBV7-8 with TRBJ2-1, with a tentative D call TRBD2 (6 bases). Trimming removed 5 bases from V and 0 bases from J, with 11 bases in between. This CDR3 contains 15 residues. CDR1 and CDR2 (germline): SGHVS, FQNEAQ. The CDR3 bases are TGTGCCAGCAGCACCGGGACTCCCTCCTACAATGAGCAGTTCTTC. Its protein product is CASSTGTPSYNEQFF.

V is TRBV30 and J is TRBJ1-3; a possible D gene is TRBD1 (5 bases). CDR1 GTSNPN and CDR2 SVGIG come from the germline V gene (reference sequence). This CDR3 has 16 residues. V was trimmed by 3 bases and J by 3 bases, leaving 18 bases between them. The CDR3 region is CAWSASPAGYGNTIYF. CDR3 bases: TGTGCCTGGAGCGCCTCCCCGGCAGGGTATGGAAACACCATATATTTT. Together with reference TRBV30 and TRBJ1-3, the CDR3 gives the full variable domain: SQTIHQWPATLVQPVGSPLSLECTVEGTSNPNLYWYRQAAGRGLQLLFYSVGIGQISSEVPQNLSASRPQDRQFILSSKKLLLSDSGFYLCAWSASPAGYGNTIYFGEGSWLTVV.

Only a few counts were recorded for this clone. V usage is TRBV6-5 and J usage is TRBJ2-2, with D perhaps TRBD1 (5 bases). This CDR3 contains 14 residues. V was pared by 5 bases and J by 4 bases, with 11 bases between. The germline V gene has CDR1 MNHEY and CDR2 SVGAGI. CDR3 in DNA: TGTGCCAGCAGTCAAAGTAGGGGCACCGGGGAGCTGTTTTTT. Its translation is CASSQSRGTGELFF.

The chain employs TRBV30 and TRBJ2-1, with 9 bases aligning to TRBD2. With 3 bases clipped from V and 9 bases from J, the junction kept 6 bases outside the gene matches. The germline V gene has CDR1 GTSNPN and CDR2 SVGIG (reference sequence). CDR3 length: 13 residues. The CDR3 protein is CAWRGGLALEQFF. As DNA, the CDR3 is TGTGCCTGGAGAGGGGGACTAGCACTTGAGCAGTTCTTC.

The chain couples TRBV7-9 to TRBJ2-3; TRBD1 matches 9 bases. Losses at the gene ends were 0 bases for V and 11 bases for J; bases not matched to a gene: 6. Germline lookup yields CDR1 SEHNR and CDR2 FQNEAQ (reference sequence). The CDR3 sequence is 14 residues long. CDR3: CASSLASTGGLQYF. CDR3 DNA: TGTGCCAGCAGCTTAGCTTCAACAGGGGGCCTGCAGTATTTT.

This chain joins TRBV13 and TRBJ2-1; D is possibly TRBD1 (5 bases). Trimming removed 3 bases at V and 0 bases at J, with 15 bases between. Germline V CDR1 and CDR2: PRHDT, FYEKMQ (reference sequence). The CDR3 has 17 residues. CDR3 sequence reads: CASSFSQGWGSYNEQFF. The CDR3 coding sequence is TGTGCCAGCAGCTTTTCTCAGGGTTGGGGCTCCTACAATGAGCAGTTCTTC. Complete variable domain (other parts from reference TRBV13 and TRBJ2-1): AAGVIQSPRHLIKEKRETATLKCYPIPRHDTVYWYQQGPGQDPQFLISFYEKMQSDKGSIPDRFSAQQFSDYHSELNMSSLELGDSALYFCASSFSQGWGSYNEQFFGPGTRLTVL.

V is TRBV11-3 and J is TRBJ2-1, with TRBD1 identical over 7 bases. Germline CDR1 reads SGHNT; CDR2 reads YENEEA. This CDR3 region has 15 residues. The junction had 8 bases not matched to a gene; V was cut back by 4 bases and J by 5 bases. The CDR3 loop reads CASSSGRQGHNEQFF. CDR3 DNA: TGTGCCAGCAGCTCCGGCAGACAGGGACACAATGAGCAGTTCTTC.

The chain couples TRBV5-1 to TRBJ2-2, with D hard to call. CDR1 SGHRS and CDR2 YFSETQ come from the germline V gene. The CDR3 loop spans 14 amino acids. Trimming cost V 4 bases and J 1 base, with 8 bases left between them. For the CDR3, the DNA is TGCGCCAGCAGCCCCGTACAGAACACCGGGGAGCTGTTTTTT. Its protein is CASSPVQNTGELFF.

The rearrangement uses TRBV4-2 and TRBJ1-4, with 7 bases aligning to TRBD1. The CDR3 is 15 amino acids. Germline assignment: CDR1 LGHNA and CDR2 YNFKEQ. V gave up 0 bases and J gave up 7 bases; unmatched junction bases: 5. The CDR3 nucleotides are TGTGCCAGCAGCCAAGATCGACAGGGTGTTGAAAAACTGTTTTTT. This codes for CASSQDRQGVEKLFF.

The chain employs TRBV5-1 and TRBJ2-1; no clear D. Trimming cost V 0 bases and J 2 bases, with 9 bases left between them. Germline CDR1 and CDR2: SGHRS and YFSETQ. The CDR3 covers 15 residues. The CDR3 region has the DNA TGCGCCAGCAGCTTGGATTCTAACCCCTACAATGAGCAGTTCTTC. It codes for CASSLDSNPYNEQFF.

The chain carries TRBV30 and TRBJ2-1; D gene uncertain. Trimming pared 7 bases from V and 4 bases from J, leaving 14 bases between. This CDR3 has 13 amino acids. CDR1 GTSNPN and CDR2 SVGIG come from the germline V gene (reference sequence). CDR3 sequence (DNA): TGTGCCTCTTCCCCAGACTCGTACAATGAGCAGTTCTTC. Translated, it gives CASSPDSYNEQFF.

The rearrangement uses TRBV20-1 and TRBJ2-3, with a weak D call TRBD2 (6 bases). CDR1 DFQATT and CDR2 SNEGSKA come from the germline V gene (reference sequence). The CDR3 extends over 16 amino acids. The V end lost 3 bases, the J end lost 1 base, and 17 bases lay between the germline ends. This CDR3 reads CSASVPRDWRTDTQYF. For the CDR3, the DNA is TGCAGTGCTAGTGTCCCCCGGGACTGGCGCACAGATACGCAGTATTTT.

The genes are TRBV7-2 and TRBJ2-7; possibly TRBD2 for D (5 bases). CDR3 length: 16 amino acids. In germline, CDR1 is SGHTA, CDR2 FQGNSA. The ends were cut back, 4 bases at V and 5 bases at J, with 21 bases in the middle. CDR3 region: CASSSGLGIGGHEQYF. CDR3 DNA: TGTGCCAGCAGCTCCGGCCTCGGGATCGGAGGCCACGAGCAGTACTTC. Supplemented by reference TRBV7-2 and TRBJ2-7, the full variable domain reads GAGVSQSPSNKVTEKGKDVELRCDPISGHTALYWYRQSLGQGLEFLIYFQGNSAPDKSGLPSDRFSAERTGGSVSTLTIQRTQQEDSAVYLCASSSGLGIGGHEQYFGPGTRLTVT.

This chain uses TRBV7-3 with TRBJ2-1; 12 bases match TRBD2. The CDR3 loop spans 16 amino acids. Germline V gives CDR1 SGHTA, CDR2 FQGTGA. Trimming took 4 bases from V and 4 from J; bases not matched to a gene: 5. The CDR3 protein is CASSYWTSGIYNEQFF. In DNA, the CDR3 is TGTGCCAGCAGCTACTGGACTAGCGGGATTTACAATGAGCAGTTCTTC.

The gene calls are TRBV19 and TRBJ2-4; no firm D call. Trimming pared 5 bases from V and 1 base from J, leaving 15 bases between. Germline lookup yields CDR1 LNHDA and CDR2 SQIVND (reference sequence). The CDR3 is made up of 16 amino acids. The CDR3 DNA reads TGTGCCAGTAGTCCCAGCGTGAGTGTGGCCAAAAACATTCAGTACTTC. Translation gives CASSPSVSVAKNIQYF.

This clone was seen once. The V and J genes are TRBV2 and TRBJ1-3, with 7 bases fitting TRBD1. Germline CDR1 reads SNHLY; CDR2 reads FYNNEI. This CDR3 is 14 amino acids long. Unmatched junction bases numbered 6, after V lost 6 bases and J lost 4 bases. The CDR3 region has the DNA TGTGCCAGCAGCGGAGACAGGGTAGGAAACACCATATATTTT. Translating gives CASSGDRVGNTIYF.

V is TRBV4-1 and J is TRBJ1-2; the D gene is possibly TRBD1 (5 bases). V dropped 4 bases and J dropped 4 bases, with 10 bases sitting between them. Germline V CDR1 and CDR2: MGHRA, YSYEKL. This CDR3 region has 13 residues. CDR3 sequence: CASSPAGTYGYTF. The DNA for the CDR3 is TGCGCCAGCAGCCCTGCGGGGACCTATGGCTACACCTTC.

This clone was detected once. The CDR3 region has the DNA TGTGCCAGCTCACCGGGGAGCTCCTACAATGAGCAGTTCTTC. It translates to CASSPGSSYNEQFF. This chain connects TRBV25-1 to TRBJ2-1; TRBD2 might be the D (5 bases). CDR3 length: 14 amino acids. Germline V gene lookup returns CDR1 MGHDK and CDR2 SYGVNS. Trimming shortened V by 8 bases and J by 0 bases, and 11 bases separated the two germline ends.

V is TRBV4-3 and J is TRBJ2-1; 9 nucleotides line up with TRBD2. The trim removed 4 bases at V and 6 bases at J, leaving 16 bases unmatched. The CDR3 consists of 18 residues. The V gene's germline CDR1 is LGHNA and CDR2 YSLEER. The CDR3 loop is CASSPGGRGGAGANEQFF. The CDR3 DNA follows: TGCGCCAGCAGCCCCGGCGGGCGGGGGGGGGCGGGGGCCAATGAGCAGTTCTTC.

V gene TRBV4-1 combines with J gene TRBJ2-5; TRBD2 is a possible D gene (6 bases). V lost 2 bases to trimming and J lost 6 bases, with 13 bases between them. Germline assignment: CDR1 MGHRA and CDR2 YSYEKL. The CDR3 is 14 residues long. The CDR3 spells CASSQPGRRKTQYF. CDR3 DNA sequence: TGCGCCAGCAGCCAACCCGGGAGAAGAAAGACCCAGTACTTC.

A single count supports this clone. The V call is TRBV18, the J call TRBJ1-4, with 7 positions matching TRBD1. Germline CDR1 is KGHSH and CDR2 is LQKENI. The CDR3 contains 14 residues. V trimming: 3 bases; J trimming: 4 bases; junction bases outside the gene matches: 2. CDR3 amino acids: CASSPTGNNEKLFF. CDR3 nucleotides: TGTGCCAGCTCACCGACAGGGAATAATGAAAAACTGTTTTTT.

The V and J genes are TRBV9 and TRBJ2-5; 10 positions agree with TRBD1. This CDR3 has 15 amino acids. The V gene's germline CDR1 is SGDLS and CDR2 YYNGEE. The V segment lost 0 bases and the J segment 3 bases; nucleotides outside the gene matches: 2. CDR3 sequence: CASSVVGTGEETQYF. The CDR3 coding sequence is TGTGCCAGCAGCGTAGTAGGGACAGGGGAAGAGACCCAGTACTTC.

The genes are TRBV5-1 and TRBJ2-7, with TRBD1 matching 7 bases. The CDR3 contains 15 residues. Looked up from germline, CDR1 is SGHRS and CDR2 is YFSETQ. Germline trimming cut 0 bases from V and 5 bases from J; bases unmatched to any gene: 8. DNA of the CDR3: TGCGCCAGCAGCTTGGAGTCAGGGGGTGTGGACGAGCAGTACTTC. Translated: CASSLESGGVDEQYF.

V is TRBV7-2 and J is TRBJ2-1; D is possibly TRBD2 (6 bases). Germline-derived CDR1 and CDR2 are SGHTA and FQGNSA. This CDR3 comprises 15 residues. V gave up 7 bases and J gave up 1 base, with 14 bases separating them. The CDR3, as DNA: TGTGCCAGCATCGGGGAGGCAGGGTCCTACAATGAGCAGTTCTTC. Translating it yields CASIGEAGSYNEQFF.

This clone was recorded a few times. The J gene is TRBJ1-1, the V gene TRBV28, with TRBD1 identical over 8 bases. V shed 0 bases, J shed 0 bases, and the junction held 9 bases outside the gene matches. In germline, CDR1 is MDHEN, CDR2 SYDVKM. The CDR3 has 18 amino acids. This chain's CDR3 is CASSLWGTGGRMNTEAFF. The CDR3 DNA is TGTGCCAGCAGTTTATGGGGTACAGGGGGGAGAATGAACACTGAAGCTTTCTTT.

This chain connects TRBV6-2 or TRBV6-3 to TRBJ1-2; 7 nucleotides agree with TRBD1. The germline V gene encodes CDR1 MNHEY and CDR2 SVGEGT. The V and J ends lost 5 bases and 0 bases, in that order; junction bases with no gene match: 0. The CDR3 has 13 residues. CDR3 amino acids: CASSDRANYGYTF. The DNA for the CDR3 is TGTGCCAGCAGTGACAGGGCTAACTATGGCTACACCTTC.

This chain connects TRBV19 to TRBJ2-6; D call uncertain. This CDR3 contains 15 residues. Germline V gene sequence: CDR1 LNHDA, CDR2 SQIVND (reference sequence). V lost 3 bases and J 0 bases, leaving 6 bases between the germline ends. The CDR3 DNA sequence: TGTGCCAGTAGTATGGGCAGCTCTGGGGCCAACGTCCTGACTTTC. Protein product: CASSMGSSGANVLTF. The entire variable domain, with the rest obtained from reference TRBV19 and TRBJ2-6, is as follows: DGGITQSPKYLFRKEGQNVTLSCEQNLNHDAMYWYRQDPGQGLRLIYYSQIVNDFQKGDIAEGYSVSREKKESFPLTVTSAQKNPTAFYLCASSMGSSGANVLTFGAGSRLTVL.

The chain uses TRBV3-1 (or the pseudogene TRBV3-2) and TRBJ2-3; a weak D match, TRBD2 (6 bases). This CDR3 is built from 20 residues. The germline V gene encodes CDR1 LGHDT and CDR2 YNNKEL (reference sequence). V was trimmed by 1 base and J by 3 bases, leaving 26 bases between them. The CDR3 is CASSQVPPGGFSGSTDTQYF. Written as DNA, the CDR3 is TGTGCCAGCAGCCAAGTTCCCCCCGGAGGTTTTAGCGGATCTACAGATACGCAGTATTTT.

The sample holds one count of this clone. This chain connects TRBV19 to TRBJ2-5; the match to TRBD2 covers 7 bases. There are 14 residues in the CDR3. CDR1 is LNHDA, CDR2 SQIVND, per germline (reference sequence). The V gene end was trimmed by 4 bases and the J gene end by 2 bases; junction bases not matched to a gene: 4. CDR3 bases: TGTGCCAGTAGTAGACTAGCTTCTCAAGAGACCCAGTACTTC. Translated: CASSRLASQETQYF.

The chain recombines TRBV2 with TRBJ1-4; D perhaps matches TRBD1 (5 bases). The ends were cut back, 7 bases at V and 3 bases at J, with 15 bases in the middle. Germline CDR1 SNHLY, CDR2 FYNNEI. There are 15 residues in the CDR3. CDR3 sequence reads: CASITSGGSNEKLFF. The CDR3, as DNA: TGTGCCAGCATTACGTCGGGGGGTTCTAATGAAAAACTGTTTTTT. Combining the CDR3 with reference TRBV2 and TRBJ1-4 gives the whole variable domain EPEVTQTPSHQVTQMGQEVILRCVPISNHLYFYWYRQILGQKVEFLVSFYNNEISEKSEIFDDQFSVERPDGSNFTLKIRSTKLEDSAMYFCASITSGGSNEKLFFGSGTQLSVL.